These 30 T cell receptor beta chains were all obtained from the same sample, sequenced in a study of shared clonotypes between healthy human individuals. The assay was immunoSEQ multiplex PCR, and TCRdb's table has in-frame clones only and misses some. The sample holds about 2 million clones, 85% to 95% seen once. Sequenced sample: naive CD4+ T cells sorted from blood. Subset meaning: CD45RA+ positively selected. Source of these receptors: a man aged 18 to 30 in good health.

The V gene is TRBV6-1, the J gene TRBJ2-4, with 7 bases that match TRBD2. The CDR3 covers 14 residues. The V and J ends lost 5 bases and 7 bases, in that order; junction bases with no gene match: 8. Germline loops: CDR1 MNHNS, CDR2 SASEGT. This chain's CDR3 is CASSTRLAGNIQYF. For the CDR3, the DNA is TGTGCCAGCAGTACCCGGTTAGCGGGCAACATTCAGTACTTC.

The rearrangement uses TRBV5-4 and TRBJ1-4; D is uncertain. The CDR3 extends over 14 amino acids. CDR1 SGHNT and CDR2 YYREEE come from the germline V gene (reference sequence). Deletions cut 2 bases from V and 8 bases from J, with 13 bases between. DNA for the CDR3: TGTGCCAGCAGCTTTGGAGGGCTTGGGGAAAAACTGTTTTTT. Its translation is CASSFGGLGEKLFF. The full variable domain, with the rest looked up from reference TRBV5-4 and TRBJ1-4, is ETGVTQSPTHLIKTRGQQVTLRCSSQSGHNTVSWYQQALGQGPQFIFQYYREEENGRGNFPPRFSGLQFPNYSSELNVNALELDDSALYLCASSFGGLGEKLFFGSGTQLSVL.

The genes are TRBV7-2 and TRBJ2-5; D remains ambiguous. Looked up from germline, CDR1 is SGHTA and CDR2 is FQGNSA. The CDR3 sequence is 14 residues long. V dropped 5 bases and J dropped 5 bases, with 15 bases sitting between them. CDR3 protein: CASSPSNMGETQYF. The CDR3 DNA reads as TGTGCCAGCAGCCCTAGTAATATGGGGGAGACCCAGTACTTC.

This chain links TRBV6-6 with TRBJ2-7, with D unclear. Trimming took off 5 bases at V and 3 bases at J, with 14 bases between the two ends. CDR1 MNHNY and CDR2 SVGAGI come from the germline V gene (reference sequence). The CDR3 is 14 amino acids. CDR3 bases: TGTGCCAGCAGTCTCCCGGGCCAGCGCTACGAGCAGTACTTC. It specifies CASSLPGQRYEQYF.

To note about this clone: Other DNA variants within this sample encode the same CDR3. V is TRBV7-2 and J is TRBJ2-1; D is ambiguous. Trimming pared 2 bases from V and 1 base from J, leaving 9 bases between. Germline lookup yields CDR1 SGHTA and CDR2 FQGNSA. The CDR3 contains 15 residues. The CDR3 region is CASSLSGRSYNEQFF. The CDR3 DNA follows: TGTGCCAGCAGCTTAAGTGGTCGTTCCTACAATGAGCAGTTCTTC.

The V and J genes are TRBV7-2 and TRBJ2-1; 11 nucleotides line up with TRBD2. CDR3 size: 16 residues. V was pared by 2 bases and J by 4 bases, with 4 bases of the junction left unmatched. The germline CDR1 and CDR2 sequences are SGHTA and FQGNSA. CDR3 nucleotides: TGTGCCAGCAGCTTAAGACTAGCGGGGCCATACAATGAGCAGTTCTTC. It is translated as CASSLRLAGPYNEQFF. The variable domain in full, with the rest retrieved from reference TRBV7-2 and TRBJ2-1, is GAGVSQSPSNKVTEKGKDVELRCDPISGHTALYWYRQSLGQGLEFLIYFQGNSAPDKSGLPSDRFSAERTGGSVSTLTIQRTQQEDSAVYLCASSLRLAGPYNEQFFGPGTRLTVL.

The V and J genes are TRBV11-2 and TRBJ2-7, with D possibly being TRBD2 (5 bases). Germline V CDR1 and CDR2: SGHAT, FQNNGV. V was trimmed by 1 base and J by 9 bases, leaving 13 bases between them. This CDR3 has 13 residues. This CDR3 reads CASSLAASFVQYF. CDR3 sequence (DNA): TGTGCCAGCAGCTTAGCAGCTAGCTTTGTGCAGTACTTC.

The rearrangement uses TRBV10-2 and TRBJ2-5, with 7 bases lining up with TRBD1. The germline gives CDR1 WSHSY, CDR2 SAAADI. CDR3 size: 14 residues. J gave up 5 bases and V 3 bases, and 6 bases lay outside the gene matches. The CDR3 here is CASSEGGLTETQYF. CDR3 DNA: TGCGCCAGCAGTGAAGGGGGCCTCACGGAGACCCAGTACTTC.

Comment on this clone: The same CDR3 can be traced to other DNA sequences in this sample. This chain joins TRBV5-1 and TRBJ2-3; the D is unclear. CDR1 is SGHRS, CDR2 YFSETQ, per germline. The CDR3 loop spans 13 amino acids. Between the trimmed V and J ends, which lost 3 bases and 3 bases, there was a span of 8 bases. CDR3 sequence (DNA): TGCGCCAGCAGCTCGGGCGTTACAGATACGCAGTATTTT. Translation: CASSSGVTDTQYF.

The chain joins TRBV5-6 to TRBJ2-3; D perhaps matches TRBD2 (6 bases). Trimming took off 4 bases at V and 2 bases at J, with 20 bases between the two ends. The CDR3 is 17 amino acids. Germline V gene sequence: CDR1 SGHDT, CDR2 YYEEEE. CDR3 DNA: TGTGCCAGCAGCAAACTAAAGTCTAGCGAGTACACAGATACGCAGTATTTT. This encodes CASSKLKSSEYTDTQYF.

The rearrangement links TRBV30 to TRBJ2-3; D is unclear. Germline-derived CDR1 and CDR2 are GTSNPN and SVGIG (reference sequence). The CDR3 sequence is 16 residues long. Trimming removed 5 bases at V and 2 bases at J, with 20 bases between. DNA for the CDR3: TGTGCCTGGTCCTCCACCCCGTTTAGCAACACAGATACGCAGTATTTT. This gives the protein CAWSSTPFSNTDTQYF. The whole variable domain, remainder taken from reference TRBV30 and TRBJ2-3, is SQTIHQWPATLVQPVGSPLSLECTVEGTSNPNLYWYRQAAGRGLQLLFYSVGIGQISSEVPQNLSASRPQDRQFILSSKKLLLSDSGFYLCAWSSTPFSNTDTQYFGPGTRLTVL.

This clone was found once. This same CDR3 is encoded by further DNA sequences in the sample. The chain employs TRBV18 and TRBJ2-7; D is possibly TRBD2 (6 bases). The germline V gene has CDR1 KGHSH and CDR2 LQKENI. The CDR3 has 13 residues. Trimming stripped 2 bases from V and 3 bases from J, with 8 bases between. DNA for the CDR3: TGTGCCAGCTCACCAACTAGCAGCTACGAGCAGTACTTC. Translation: CASSPTSSYEQYF.

The chain links TRBV5-4 to TRBJ2-7, with 7 bases lining up with TRBD1. The CDR3 runs 14 residues. With 6 bases clipped from V and 4 bases from J, the junction kept 10 bases outside the gene matches. CDR1 is SGHNT, CDR2 YYREEE, per germline (reference sequence). The CDR3 reads CASTLPGQPYEQYF. The DNA for the CDR3 is TGTGCCAGCACCTTACCGGGACAGCCTTACGAGCAGTACTTC.

The V gene is TRBV19, the J gene TRBJ1-5; D gene ambiguous. CDR1 and CDR2 from the germline V gene are LNHDA and SQIVND (reference sequence). Trimming took off 4 bases at V and 4 bases at J, with 5 bases between the two ends. This CDR3 is built from 12 residues. This CDR3 is CASSRTNQPQHF. The CDR3 DNA is TGTGCCAGTAGTAGAACAAATCAGCCCCAGCATTTT.

The rearrangement joins TRBV11-2 to TRBJ1-6, with D possibly being TRBD1 (5 bases). The length of the CDR3 is 12 residues. V was shortened by 4 bases and J by 14 bases, with 12 bases between the two germline ends. Germline CDR1 and CDR2: SGHAT and FQNNGV. The CDR3 coding sequence is TGTGCCAGCAGCTCAGGGATGACGGCCCTCCACTTT. The encoded protein is CASSSGMTALHF.

The CDR3 coding sequence is TGTGCCACGAAAAGAGGCCCGGGCACAGATACGCAGTATTTT. It translates to CATKRGPGTDTQYF. The rearrangement joins TRBV19 to TRBJ2-3; D unclear. Germline V gene lookup returns CDR1 LNHDA and CDR2 SQIVND (reference sequence). V dropped 10 bases and J dropped 1 base, with 15 bases sitting between them. The CDR3 consists of 14 residues.

Points on this clone: One end of the junction fails to match germline, which may point to a read error. This chain links TRBV7-7 with TRBJ2-1; D is uncertain. The germline V gene has CDR1 SSHAT and CDR2 FNYEAQ (reference sequence). The CDR3 contains 17 residues. CDR3 amino acids: CASSLGALRSSYNEQFF. Here the CDR3 DNA reads TGTGCTAGCAGCTTAGGCGCTCTAAGGAGCTCCTACAATGAGCAGTTCTTC.

This chain links TRBV5-1 with TRBJ2-2; D unclear. CDR1 SGHRS and CDR2 YFSETQ come from the germline V gene. The CDR3 length is 17 residues. The V and J ends lost 3 bases and 4 bases respectively, with 19 bases between them. In nucleotides, the CDR3 is TGCGCCAGCAGCTCAAAAACTATACCCGACGGCACCGGGGAGCTGTTTTTT. Translation gives CASSSKTIPDGTGELFF.

This chain connects TRBV5-4 to TRBJ2-5; D is ambiguous. V lost 0 bases and J 4 bases, leaving 13 bases between the germline ends. Looked up from germline, CDR1 is SGHNT and CDR2 is YYREEE (reference sequence). The CDR3 is 15 amino acids. In nucleotides, the CDR3 is TGTGCCAGCAGCTTGGCGGCAAACACCCCAGAGACCCAGTACTTC. This gives the protein CASSLAANTPETQYF.

Worth noting for this clone: Other DNA sequences within the sample encode an identical CDR3. This chain connects TRBV11-2 to TRBJ2-7; D gene ambiguous. V was trimmed by 0 bases and J by 3 bases, leaving 3 bases between them. Germline V lookup: CDR1 SGHAT, CDR2 FQNNGV. CDR3 length: 12 residues. Here the CDR3 reads CASSLEGYEQYF. The CDR3 coding sequence is TGTGCCAGCAGCTTAGAGGGCTACGAGCAGTACTTC.

This clone has a single count. The V call is TRBV7-2, the J call TRBJ1-5, with 7 positions matching TRBD1. The CDR3 sequence is 14 residues long. Trimming removed 5 bases from V and 7 bases from J; junction bases left unmatched: 8. Germline loops: CDR1 SGHTA, CDR2 FQGNSA. CDR3 residues: CASSGTAFEQPQHF. The CDR3 DNA reads as TGTGCCAGCAGCGGGACAGCGTTTGAACAGCCCCAGCATTTT. Looking up the rest from reference TRBV7-2 and TRBJ1-5 gives the full variable domain: GAGVSQSPSNKVTEKGKDVELRCDPISGHTALYWYRQSLGQGLEFLIYFQGNSAPDKSGLPSDRFSAERTGGSVSTLTIQRTQQEDSAVYLCASSGTAFEQPQHFGDGTRLSIL.

Only one count was recorded for this clone. Other DNA sequences of this sample code for an identical CDR3. The J gene is TRBJ2-7, the V gene TRBV4-1; no clear D. Trimming took off 1 base at V and 0 bases at J, with 10 bases between the two ends. The CDR3 covers 15 residues. Germline loops: CDR1 MGHRA, CDR2 YSYEKL. The CDR3 reads CASSQVGQSSYEQYF. In nucleotides, the CDR3 is TGCGCCAGCAGCCAAGTAGGCCAGAGCTCCTACGAGCAGTACTTC.

The gene calls are TRBV28 and TRBJ2-1; TRBD1 matches 9 bases. CDR1 is MDHEN and CDR2 is SYDVKM in the germline V gene. Trimming cost V 2 bases and J 4 bases; bases outside gene matches: 3. CDR3 length equals 15 residues. The CDR3 sequence: CASSLLGQGYNEQFF. The CDR3 coding sequence is TGTGCCAGCAGTTTACTGGGACAGGGATACAATGAGCAGTTCTTC.

The genes are TRBV6-5 and TRBJ2-3; 10 bases match TRBD2. Germline V lookup: CDR1 MNHEY, CDR2 SVGAGI. The CDR3 has 14 residues. Trimming at V came to 8 bases and at J to 3 bases, leaving 5 bases not matched to a gene. The CDR3 loop reads CASGSLAGTDTQYF. In nucleotides, the CDR3 is TGTGCCAGCGGCTCACTAGCGGGGACAGATACGCAGTATTTT.

The sample holds one count of this clone. Distinct nucleotide sequences in the sample also encode this CDR3. The rearrangement uses TRBV5-1 and TRBJ2-6; no clear D. V was pared by 4 bases and J by 4 bases, with 6 bases between. Germline CDR1 is SGHRS and CDR2 is YFSETQ. The CDR3 is 13 residues long. The CDR3 nucleotides read TGCGCCAGCAGCCCGCCGGGGGCCAACGTCCTGACTTTC. Translated, it gives CASSPPGANVLTF.

This sequence joins TRBV5-1 and TRBJ1-6; 9 positions match TRBD1. J was trimmed by 8 bases and V by 5 bases; bases with no gene match: 8. The CDR3 totals 15 residues. Per the germline V gene, CDR1 is SGHRS and CDR2 is YFSETQ. Here the CDR3 reads CASRFTGGGYSPLHF. DNA of the CDR3: TGCGCCAGCAGGTTTACAGGGGGCGGTTATTCACCCCTCCACTTT.

The chain couples TRBV7-2 to TRBJ1-4; D unresolved. The CDR3 contains 15 residues. Germline V gene lookup returns CDR1 SGHTA and CDR2 FQGNSA. Trimming took off 3 bases at V and 0 bases at J, with 8 bases between the two ends. The CDR3 DNA reads as TGTGCCAGCAGCTTCTCAGGTGCAACTAATGAAAAACTGTTTTTT. Residues: CASSFSGATNEKLFF.

The V call is TRBV5-4, the J call TRBJ2-7, with TRBD1 identical over 9 bases. The CDR3 covers 14 residues. V was clipped by 3 bases and J by 5 bases; unmatched bases: 6. Germline V gives CDR1 SGHNT, CDR2 YYREEE (reference sequence). CDR3 DNA: TGTGCCAGCAGCTCTCGGACAGGGGAGGACGAGCAGTACTTC. Translated, it gives CASSSRTGEDEQYF.

The chain joins TRBV5-4 to TRBJ1-2, with 7 bases identical to TRBD1. Germline V CDR1 and CDR2: SGHNT, YYREEE (reference sequence). CDR3 length: 14 residues. The J segment lost 1 base and the V segment lost 4 bases, leaving 4 bases of the junction unmatched. The CDR3 sequence is CASSVGTDNYGYTF. The CDR3 nucleotides read TGTGCCAGCAGCGTAGGGACAGATAACTATGGCTACACCTTC.

V gene TRBV4-1 combines with J gene TRBJ1-2, with 8 bases matching TRBD1. Germline V gene lookup returns CDR1 MGHRA and CDR2 YSYEKL. With V trimmed by 3 bases and J by 5 bases, 2 bases remained unmatched. CDR3 length equals 13 residues. The CDR3 reads CASSQGTGYGYTF. CDR3 in DNA: TGCGCCAGCAGCCAGGGGACAGGATATGGCTACACCTTC.